The sequence of this T cell receptor (beta chain) was determined in a study of vaccination effects on CD4 cells after COVID-19. In the ViraFEST assay, antigen-specific CD4+ clonotypes were identified by expansion after peptide-pool stimulation. Following culture for nine to ten days, CD4+ T cells were isolated. Two doses of BNT162b2 or mRNA-1273 vaccine were administered to participants. IL-2 medium was substituted for half the medium on days 3 and 7. In the case of this clone: Its antigen remains unknown. Other DNA sequences of this sample code for an identical CDR3.

TCRdb keeps only in-frame clones here, not all; method: immunoSEQ multiplex PCR. The data show 20,000 to 25,000 clones, roughly 76% seen once. CDR3 length: 15 amino acids. Germline V gene data show CDR1 as SGHRS and CDR2 as YFSETQ. After removal of 4 bases from V and 1 base from J, the junction contained 5 bases not matched to a gene. The sample in question was CD4+ T cells from PBMCs cultured with SARS-CoV-2 spike peptides, obtained after COVID-19 vaccination. This TCR was sampled from a human donor who received a COVID-19 vaccine. Some clones in this sample may be carry-over from other donors' samples. The V call is TRBV5-1, the J call TRBJ2-5; 9 bases align to TRBD1. The CDR3 DNA sequence: TGCGCCAGCAGCCGACTGACAGGGGGCCAAGAGACCCAGTACTTC. Translated: CASSRLTGGQETQYF.